This T cell receptor beta chain was found in a study of shared clonotypes between healthy human individuals. The DNA input per sorted-subset replicate PCR was about 190 ng, corresponding to around 30,000 T cell genomes. Assay used: immunoSEQ multiplex PCR; TCRdb lists only in-frame clones, some missing. Among about 1.5 million clones, roughly 97% were seen once, and the ten largest hold approximately 1.1%. The V gene's germline CDR1 is SGHKS and CDR2 YYEKEE (reference sequence). The CDR3 is 17 amino acids. V lost 4 bases and J lost 3, with 17 bases in between. The V call is TRBV5-5, the J call TRBJ2-6; weak D call: TRBD1 (7 bases). The origin of this receptor is a man between 25 and 39 years old in good health. The sequencing sample was made of naive CD4+ T cells sorted from blood. Subset in this sample: CD45RA+ positively selected. This CDR3 is CASSQVGGGGGANVLTF. The CDR3, as DNA: TGTGCCAGCAGCCAGGTAGGAGGGGGCGGTGGGGCCAACGTCCTGACTTTC.